Here is one T cell receptor (beta chain) with its context. Enrolled patients showed locally advanced or metastatic urothelial carcinoma. This entry comes from a study of PD-L1 blockade in urothelial cancer. At the level of the study: Treatment start was followed by blood analysis at 3 weeks (second dose) and again at 6 weeks.

Assay: immunoSEQ multiplex PCR; the TCRdb copy retains only in-frame clones and omits some. Here the sample spans 56,000 or so clones, around 84% being singletons. The clonotype was recovered from a man aged 50-60 years with urothelial cancer. The specimen was PBMCs, collected around atezolizumab (anti-PD-L1) treatment.

The DNA for the CDR3 is TGTGCCAGCACAGTCTCCCTCTTTTACTACACCTTC. Translating gives CASTVSLFYYTF. V usage is TRBV2 and J usage is TRBJ1-2; D unclear. CDR1 and CDR2 (germline): SNHLY, FYNNEI. CDR3 size: 12 residues. V shed 7 bases and J shed 10 bases, with 16 bases lying between them.